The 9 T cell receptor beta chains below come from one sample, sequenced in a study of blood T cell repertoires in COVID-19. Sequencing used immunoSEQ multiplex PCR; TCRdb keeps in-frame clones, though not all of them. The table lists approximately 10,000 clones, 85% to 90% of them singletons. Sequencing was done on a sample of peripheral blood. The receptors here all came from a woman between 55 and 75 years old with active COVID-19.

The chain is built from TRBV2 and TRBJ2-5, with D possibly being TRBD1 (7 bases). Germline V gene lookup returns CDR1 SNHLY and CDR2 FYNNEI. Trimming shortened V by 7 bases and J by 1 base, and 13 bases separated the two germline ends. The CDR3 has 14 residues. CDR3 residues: CASKSGGGQETQYF. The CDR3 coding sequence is TGTGCCAGCAAGTCAGGGGGAGGCCAAGAGACCCAGTACTTC.

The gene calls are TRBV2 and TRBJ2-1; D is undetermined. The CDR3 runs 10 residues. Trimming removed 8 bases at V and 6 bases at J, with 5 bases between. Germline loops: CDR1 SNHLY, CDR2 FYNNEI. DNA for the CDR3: TGTGCCAGCTCCGGCAATGAGCAGTTCTTC. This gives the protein CASSGNEQFF.

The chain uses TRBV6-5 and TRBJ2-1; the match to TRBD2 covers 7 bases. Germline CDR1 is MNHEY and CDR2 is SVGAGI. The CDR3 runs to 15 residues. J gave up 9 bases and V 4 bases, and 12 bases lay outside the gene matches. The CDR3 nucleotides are TGTGCCAGCAGTTCGGACCTGACTAGCTCGGCTGAGCAGTTCTTC. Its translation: CASSSDLTSSAEQFF.

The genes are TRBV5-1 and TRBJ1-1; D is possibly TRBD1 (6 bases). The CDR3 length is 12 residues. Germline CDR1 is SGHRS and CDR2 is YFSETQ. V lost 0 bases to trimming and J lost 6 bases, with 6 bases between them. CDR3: CASSLEGAEAFF. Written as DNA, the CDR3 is TGCGCCAGCAGCTTGGAGGGGGCTGAAGCTTTCTTT.

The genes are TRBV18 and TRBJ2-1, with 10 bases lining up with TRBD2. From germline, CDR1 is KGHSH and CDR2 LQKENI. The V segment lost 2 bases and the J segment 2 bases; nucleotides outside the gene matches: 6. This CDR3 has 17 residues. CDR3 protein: CASSPSQRGGTYNEQFF. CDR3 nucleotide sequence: TGTGCCAGCTCACCATCTCAGCGGGGGGGAACCTACAATGAGCAGTTCTTC.

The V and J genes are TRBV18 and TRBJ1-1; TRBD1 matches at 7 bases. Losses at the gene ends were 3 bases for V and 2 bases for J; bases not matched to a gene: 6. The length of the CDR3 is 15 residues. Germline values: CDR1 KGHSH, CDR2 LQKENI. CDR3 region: CASSPQRQGNTEAFF. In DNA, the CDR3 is TGTGCCAGCTCACCCCAAAGACAGGGAAACACTGAAGCTTTCTTT.

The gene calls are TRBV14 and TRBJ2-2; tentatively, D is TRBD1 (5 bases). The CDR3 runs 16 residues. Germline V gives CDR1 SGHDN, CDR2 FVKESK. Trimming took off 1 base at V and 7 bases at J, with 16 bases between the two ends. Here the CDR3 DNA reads TGTGCCAGCAGCCAAGCATTCAGGGTCGTAGGCGGGGAGCTGTTTTTT. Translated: CASSQAFRVVGGELFF.

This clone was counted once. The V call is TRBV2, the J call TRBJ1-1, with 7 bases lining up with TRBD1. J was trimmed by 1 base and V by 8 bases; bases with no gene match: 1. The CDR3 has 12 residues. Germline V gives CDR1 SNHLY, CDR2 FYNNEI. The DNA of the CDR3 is TGTGCCAGCGACAGGGCGAACACTGAAGCTTTCTTT. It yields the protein CASDRANTEAFF.

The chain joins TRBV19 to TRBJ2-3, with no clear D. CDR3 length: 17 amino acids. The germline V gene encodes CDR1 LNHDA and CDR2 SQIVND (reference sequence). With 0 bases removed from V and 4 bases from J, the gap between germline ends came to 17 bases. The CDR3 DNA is TGTGCCAGTAGTATAGAGCGCGGCTTCTTAATCGCAGATACGCAGTATTTT. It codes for CASSIERGFLIADTQYF.